A single T cell receptor (beta chain) is shown here with its context. These data are taken from a study of blood T cell repertoires in COVID-19. As for the study in general: COVID-19 samples collected from the United States, Italy and Spain covered acute and convalescent phases.

Trimming took 3 bases from V and 0 from J, leaving 11 bases between them. Germline CDR1 reads ENHRY; CDR2 reads SYGVKD. The length of the CDR3 is 16 residues. Assay: immunoSEQ multiplex PCR; the TCRdb copy retains only in-frame clones and omits some. The sample lists about 270,000 clones, roughly 91% occurring once. Participant-given clinical history determined each cohort assignment. Donors in Cohort 3 who had recovered were those with two negative PCRs, healthcare professional clearance, or resolution of their symptoms. The rearrangement uses TRBV10-3 and TRBJ2-2, with D uncertain. Sequences were obtained from PBMCs or T cells enriched from blood (not recorded which). The origin of this receptor is a woman aged 55 to 70 who had recovered from COVID-19. The CDR3 loop is CAISEFGGTNTGELFF. As DNA, the CDR3 is TGTGCCATCAGTGAATTTGGCGGAACGAACACCGGGGAGCTGTTTTTT.